The 3 T cell receptor beta chains reported below all come from one sample, sequenced in a study of shared clonotypes between healthy human individuals. Data came from immunoSEQ multiplex PCR; TCRdb stores just in-frame clones and leaves some out. Counted here are under 1,100,000 clones, 75% occurring once; the ten biggest clones make up roughly 1.5%. Sequenced: memory CD4+ T cells sorted from blood. Documented subset: CD45RA-negative fraction. The receptors here all came from a man between 18 and 29 years old in good health.

J is TRBJ1-1 and V is TRBV6-6; maybe TRBD1 (5 bases). CDR1 is MNHNY, CDR2 SVGAGI, per germline (reference sequence). This CDR3 is built from 15 residues. Between the trimmed V and J ends, which lost 0 bases and 1 base, there was a span of 9 bases. The CDR3 loop reads CASSYSGTQNTEAFF. The CDR3 coding sequence is TGTGCCAGCAGTTACTCGGGGACCCAGAACACTGAAGCTTTCTTT.

This clone has only one observation. A single base separates this from a much larger clone, so it may be a read error. The J gene is TRBJ2-7, the V gene TRBV10-1, with D perhaps matching TRBD2 (6 bases). CDR3 length: 13 residues. Germline V gene lookup returns CDR1 WNHNN and CDR2 SYGVQD (reference sequence). V lost 4 bases to trimming and J lost 2 bases, with 9 bases between them. For the CDR3, the DNA is TGCGCCAGCAGTGCTGGAGGGCCCTACGAGCAGTACTTC. Protein sequence: CASSAGGPYEQYF.

This clone was picked up one time. This rearrangement joins TRBV28 to TRBJ1-5, with a weak D call TRBD1 (5 bases). The germline V and J ends were trimmed by 2 bases and 7 bases, with 12 bases remaining between them. This CDR3 has 14 residues. Germline lookup yields CDR1 MDHEN and CDR2 SYDVKM. The CDR3 region has the DNA TGTGCCAGCAGTTTACGTCTGGCAGGGCAGCCCCAGCATTTT. This encodes CASSLRLAGQPQHF.